Presented here are 22 T cell receptor beta chains from one specimen sequenced in a study of a mutant IDH1 vaccine in newly diagnosed glioma. Profiling relied on immunoSEQ multiplex PCR, and the TCRdb table lists in-frame clones only, not all of them. The data contain some 30,000 clones, around 80% of them singletons. Which antigens these TCRs recognize remains unknown. Indicated time point: week 11, during vaccination. It was 300 ug of mutant IDH1 20-mer peptide that made up each vaccine dose, given with topical imiquimod. The starting material was PBMCs, obtained from a glioma patient whose treatment included an IDH1 peptide vaccine. Source of these receptors: a man aged 25-40 years with glioma.

This chain connects TRBV9 to TRBJ1-2; D uncertain. The length of the CDR3 is 18 residues. From germline, CDR1 is SGDLS and CDR2 YYNGEE. V was pared by 0 bases and J by 3 bases, with 21 bases between. CDR3 loop: CASSVAPISRVGYYGYTF. CDR3 DNA: TGTGCCAGCAGCGTAGCTCCAATATCGAGGGTGGGGTACTATGGCTACACCTTC. Full variable domain (outside the CDR3, taken from reference TRBV9 and TRBJ1-2): DSGVTQTPKHLITATGQRVTLRCSPRSGDLSVYWYQQSLDQGLQFLIQYYNGEERAKGNILERFSAQQFPDLHSELNLSSLELGDSALYFCASSVAPISRVGYYGYTFGSGTRLTVV.

This rearrangement joins TRBV6-6 to TRBJ2-7, with D unresolved. The CDR3 covers 12 residues. The germline V gene has CDR1 MNHNY and CDR2 SVGAGI (reference sequence). The germline V and J ends were trimmed by 5 bases and 2 bases, with 7 bases remaining between them. Written as DNA, the CDR3 is TGTGCCAGCAGTACCCTTACCTACGAGCAGTACTTC. It is translated as CASSTLTYEQYF.

The chain employs TRBV7-2 and TRBJ1-4, with unresolved D. Per the germline V gene, CDR1 is SGHTA and CDR2 is FQGNSA. V shed 5 bases and J shed 2 bases, with 12 bases lying between them. This CDR3 is built from 15 residues. CDR3 sequence reads: CASSPRQSTNEKLFF. For the CDR3, the DNA is TGTGCCAGCAGCCCACGACAAAGCACTAATGAAAAACTGTTTTTT.

This clone was counted between two and nine times. The rearrangement joins TRBV5-1 to TRBJ2-2, with 7 nucleotides matching TRBD1. Trimming removed 3 bases from V and 4 bases from J; junction bases left unmatched: 6. This CDR3 contains 15 residues. Germline lookup yields CDR1 SGHRS and CDR2 YFSETQ. CDR3 protein: CASSSTGDITGELFF. The CDR3 DNA reads TGCGCCAGCAGCTCCACAGGGGATATCACCGGGGAGCTGTTTTTT.

This clone was picked up one time. V is TRBV5-4 and J is TRBJ2-7; D may correspond to TRBD1 or TRBD2 (5 bases each). V lost 4 bases and J lost 3, with 17 bases in between. This CDR3 comprises 15 residues. Germline values: CDR1 SGHNT, CDR2 YYREEE (reference sequence). The CDR3 loop reads CASSPGTAAHYEQYF. In nucleotides, the CDR3 is TGTGCCAGCAGCCCCGGGACGGCCGCCCACTACGAGCAGTACTTC.

This clone has only a few counts. This chain links TRBV28 with TRBJ1-2; D is perhaps TRBD1 (5 bases). Trimming removed 4 bases at V and 4 bases at J, with 10 bases between. From germline, CDR1 is MDHEN and CDR2 SYDVKM. The CDR3 runs to 13 residues. CDR3 sequence: CASSSFTGYGYTF. The CDR3 bases are TGTGCCAGCAGTTCATTCACAGGCTATGGCTACACCTTC.

The chain combines TRBV5-1 with TRBJ1-4; no clear D. Deletions cut 2 bases from V and 7 bases from J, with 9 bases between. CDR3 size: 13 residues. Germline loops: CDR1 SGHRS, CDR2 YFSETQ. In DNA, the CDR3 is TGCGCCAGCAGCTTCGATTCAAGTGAAAAACTGTTTTTT. It is translated as CASSFDSSEKLFF.

The chain has TRBV19 and TRBJ2-7, with a tentative D call TRBD1 (6 bases). Trimming shortened V by 6 bases and J by 5 bases, and 17 bases separated the two germline ends. The CDR3 extends over 14 amino acids. Germline assignment: CDR1 LNHDA and CDR2 SQIVND (reference sequence). For the CDR3, the DNA is TGTGCCAGTAGCCGAACAGGGCAGCTCGACGAGCAGTACTTC. This translates into CASSRTGQLDEQYF. The complete variable domain, with remaining parts taken from reference TRBV19 and TRBJ2-7, reads DGGITQSPKYLFRKEGQNVTLSCEQNLNHDAMYWYRQDPGQGLRLIYYSQIVNDFQKGDIAEGYSVSREKKESFPLTVTSAQKNPTAFYLCASSRTGQLDEQYFGPGTRLTVT.

By share of the sample, this clone is medium-sized (0.01 to 0.1%). The chain employs TRBV30 and TRBJ1-3, with a possible D match to TRBD1 (6 bases). Germline-derived CDR1 and CDR2 are GTSNPN and SVGIG (reference sequence). This CDR3 is built from 17 residues. The V gene lost 5 bases and the J gene lost 0 bases, with 20 bases spanning the gap. As DNA, the CDR3 is TGTGCCTGGTCCAACCCACAGGGACGCCCCTCTGGAAACACCATATATTTT. Amino acids: CAWSNPQGRPSGNTIYF.

The chain's CDR3 is CASSLERLTGIQYF. The CDR3 region has the DNA TGTGCCAGCAGTTTGGAACGATTAACGGGCATTCAGTACTTC. The chain employs TRBV28 and TRBJ2-4; D is unclear. V lost 3 bases, J lost 9 bases, and 15 bases lay in between. In germline, CDR1 is MDHEN, CDR2 SYDVKM. The length of the CDR3 is 14 residues.

V is TRBV5-1 and J is TRBJ2-5, with D unclear. The germline CDR1 and CDR2 sequences are SGHRS and YFSETQ. Trimming shortened V by 0 bases and J by 5 bases, and 11 bases separated the two germline ends. The CDR3 has 14 residues. CDR3 sequence: CASSLALGEETQYF. The CDR3 coding sequence is TGCGCCAGCAGCTTGGCCTTGGGTGAGGAGACCCAGTACTTC.

The CDR3 region is CASSFGGANVLTF. The CDR3 DNA reads TGTGCCAGCAGTTTCGGTGGGGCCAACGTCCTGACTTTC. The V call is TRBV27, the J call TRBJ2-6, with D hard to call. Trimming stripped 3 bases from V and 3 bases from J, with 3 bases between. The CDR3 contains 13 residues. Germline CDR1 and CDR2: MNHEY and SMNVEV (reference sequence).

V is TRBV19 and J is TRBJ2-6; no firm D call. V dropped 3 bases and J dropped 0 bases, with 6 bases sitting between them. The CDR3 sequence is 15 residues long. Per germline, CDR1 LNHDA and CDR2 SQIVND (reference sequence). The CDR3: CASSISHSGANVLTF. The CDR3 nucleotides are TGTGCCAGTAGTATTTCGCACTCTGGGGCCAACGTCCTGACTTTC. The variable domain in full, with the rest retrieved from reference TRBV19 and TRBJ2-6, is DGGITQSPKYLFRKEGQNVTLSCEQNLNHDAMYWYRQDPGQGLRLIYYSQIVNDFQKGDIAEGYSVSREKKESFPLTVTSAQKNPTAFYLCASSISHSGANVLTFGAGSRLTVL.

J is TRBJ1-6 and V is TRBV9; D remains ambiguous. Germline CDR1 SGDLS, CDR2 YYNGEE. This CDR3 comprises 15 residues. Trimming left V 1 base short and J 10 bases short, with 15 bases between. This CDR3 is CASSVLQEGGSPLHF. CDR3 DNA: TGTGCCAGCAGCGTACTCCAAGAAGGAGGATCACCCCTCCACTTT.

The V gene is TRBV6-5, the J gene TRBJ1-1; 8 bases are shared with TRBD1. This CDR3 spans 11 amino acids. Trimming took 6 bases from V and 10 from J; bases not matched to a gene: 4. Germline loops: CDR1 MNHEY, CDR2 SVGAGI. This CDR3 is CASRTGVVAFF. CDR3 DNA sequence: TGTGCCAGCAGGACAGGGGTGGTAGCTTTCTTT.

The chain's CDR3 is CASSQEQGNTIYF. The CDR3 DNA reads TGCGCCAGCAGCCAGGAACAGGGAAACACCATATATTTT. The V call is TRBV4-3, the J call TRBJ1-3, with D uncertain. The germline V gene encodes CDR1 LGHNA and CDR2 YSLEER. The CDR3 is made up of 13 amino acids. With 3 bases removed from V and 4 bases from J, the gap between germline ends came to 7 bases.

The table lists this clone with a count of one. The V gene is TRBV6-5, the J gene TRBJ1-2; TRBD1 aligns across 8 bases. The junction had 8 bases not matched to a gene; V was cut back by 6 bases and J by 2 bases. This CDR3 spans 15 amino acids. In germline, CDR1 is MNHEY, CDR2 SVGAGI. In DNA, the CDR3 is TGTGCCAGCAGCCGGACAGGGAGTGGGAACTATGGCTACACCTTC. Its protein product is CASSRTGSGNYGYTF.

The V and J genes are TRBV7-2 and TRBJ2-3; D unclear. Germline lookup yields CDR1 SGHTA and CDR2 FQGNSA. Trimming removed 1 base from V and 0 bases from J, with 11 bases in between. The CDR3 length is 16 residues. CDR3 protein: CASSLEGRISTDTQYF. The CDR3 DNA is TGTGCCAGCAGCTTAGAGGGCAGAATAAGCACAGATACGCAGTATTTT.

V is TRBV29-1 and J is TRBJ2-7; either TRBD1 or TRBD2 may fit D (5 bases each). Trimming removed 0 bases at V and 6 bases at J, with 21 bases between. CDR3 size: 16 residues. Per the germline V gene, CDR1 is SQVTM and CDR2 is ANQGSEA. The CDR3 coding sequence is TGCAGCGTTGAAGATCAAGAGGGACGAGTTCAAGGCGAGCAGTACTTC. Its translation: CSVEDQEGRVQGEQYF.

The chain uses TRBV9 and TRBJ2-6; D gene ambiguous. Germline V gene data show CDR1 as SGDLS and CDR2 as YYNGEE. This CDR3 spans 15 amino acids. Trimming left V 3 bases short and J 0 bases short, with 7 bases between. The CDR3: CASSAWGSGANVLTF. DNA of the CDR3: TGTGCCAGCAGCGCTTGGGGCTCTGGGGCCAACGTCCTGACTTTC.

V gene TRBV5-5 combines with J gene TRBJ1-4; D remains ambiguous. The germline V gene encodes CDR1 SGHKS and CDR2 YYEKEE (reference sequence). This CDR3 spans 12 amino acids. The V and J ends lost 6 bases and 8 bases respectively, with 11 bases between them. CDR3 bases: TGTGCCAGCAAGGAGTTCGGAGAAAAACTGTTTTTT. Translating it yields CASKEFGEKLFF. Full variable domain (rest looked up from reference TRBV5-5 and TRBJ1-4): DAGVTQSPTHLIKTRGQQVTLRCSPISGHKSVSWYQQVLGQGPQFIFQYYEKEERGRGNFPDRFSARQFPNYSSELNVNALLLGDSALYLCASKEFGEKLFFGSGTQLSVL.

This rearrangement joins TRBV11-1 to TRBJ2-7; D is ambiguous. Germline CDR1 reads SGHAT; CDR2 reads FQDESV (reference sequence). CDR3 length equals 15 residues. Trimming took off 1 base at V and 7 bases at J, with 17 bases between the two ends. The CDR3 bases are TGTGCCAGCAGCTTAGGTAACGGCGCCGGTTTTGAGCAGTACTTC. The encoded protein is CASSLGNGAGFEQYF.